Shown below are 14 T cell receptor beta chains from a single sample sequenced in a study of cytomegalovirus exposure and HLA in healthy donors. With 60 Vbeta and 13 Jbeta primers, the PCR was carried out. Using immunoSEQ multiplex PCR, the repertoire was profiled, and TCRdb retains in-frame clones only, with some absent. This repertoire shows about 110,000 clones, 75% to 85% found once; its top ten account for roughly 6%. Sequencing was done on a sample of PBMCs. Source of these receptors: a man aged 18 to 29 in good health and CMV-seronegative.

CDR3 sequence reads: CASSTRGQPGANVLTF. DNA of the CDR3: TGTGCCAGCAGCACCAGGGGGCAGCCTGGGGCCAACGTCCTGACTTTC. This chain links TRBV11-3 with TRBJ2-6; TRBD1 matches 8 bases. The CDR3 sequence is 16 residues long. V lost 5 bases and J lost 2; bases outside the gene matches: 5. Germline CDR1 SGHNT, CDR2 YENEEA.

This rearrangement joins TRBV28 to TRBJ1-2; D perhaps matches TRBD1 (6 bases). The CDR3 covers 15 residues. V gave up 6 bases and J gave up 4 bases, with 18 bases separating them. Germline V gives CDR1 MDHEN, CDR2 SYDVKM. This CDR3 reads CASRNGGARFYGYTF. The CDR3 DNA reads as TGTGCCAGCAGGAACGGGGGGGCGCGATTCTATGGCTACACCTTC.

This clone was counted once. The V gene is TRBV30, the J gene TRBJ1-5; 7 nucleotides agree with TRBD1. The CDR3 sequence is 13 residues long. V was pared by 3 bases and J by 3 bases, with 2 bases of the junction left unmatched. Per germline, CDR1 GTSNPN and CDR2 SVGIG (reference sequence). CDR3 sequence: CAWSGQANQPQHF. The CDR3 nucleotides read TGTGCCTGGAGCGGACAGGCCAATCAGCCCCAGCATTTT.

The chain carries TRBV7-2 and TRBJ2-3; 11 nucleotides line up with TRBD2. With V trimmed by 4 bases and J by 5 bases, 5 bases remained unmatched. Germline V gene sequence: CDR1 SGHTA, CDR2 FQGNSA. The CDR3 consists of 15 residues. The CDR3 sequence: CASSSLAGEVDTQYF. CDR3 nucleotide sequence: TGTGCCAGCAGCTCACTAGCGGGAGAGGTAGATACGCAGTATTTT.

V usage is TRBV9 and J usage is TRBJ2-7; tentative D call: TRBD2 (6 bases). V lost 2 bases to trimming and J lost 0 bases, with 9 bases between them. CDR3 length: 14 residues. Germline V gives CDR1 SGDLS, CDR2 YYNGEE. The CDR3 spells CASSVGGSSYEQYF. The DNA of the CDR3 is TGTGCCAGCAGCGTTGGAGGGAGCTCCTACGAGCAGTACTTC.

The genes are TRBV7-3 and TRBJ2-5; D might be TRBD2 (5 bases). The V end was cut by 4 bases, the J end by 2 bases, with 8 bases between. The CDR3 length is 13 residues. CDR1 SGHTA and CDR2 FQGTGA come from the germline V gene. CDR3 loop: CASSSGGQETQYF. CDR3 sequence (DNA): TGTGCCAGCAGCTCAGGAGGACAAGAGACCCAGTACTTC.

V usage is TRBV6-1 and J usage is TRBJ1-5; no definite D call. V lost 4 bases to trimming and J lost 2 bases, with 18 bases between them. CDR3 length: 17 residues. Germline-derived CDR1 and CDR2 are MNHNS and SASEGT. The CDR3 DNA is TGTGCCAGCAGTGGATACTCCGGGGTCCGACGCAATCAGCCCCAGCATTTT. Translated, it gives CASSGYSGVRRNQPQHF.

This sequence joins TRBV6-5 and TRBJ1-5, with TRBD1 matching 7 bases. The CDR3 is made up of 13 amino acids. Trimming removed 10 bases from V and 4 bases from J; junction bases left unmatched: 7. In germline, CDR1 is MNHEY, CDR2 SVGAGI. The CDR3 nucleotides read TGTGCCACCTCGAGGGGGCGGAATCAGCCCCAGCATTTT. It encodes CATSRGRNQPQHF.

The chain has TRBV6-5 and TRBJ1-2; D might be TRBD1 (6 bases). The CDR3 loop spans 14 amino acids. The V end was cut by 8 bases, the J end by 0 bases, with 13 bases between. CDR1 MNHEY and CDR2 SVGAGI come from the germline V gene. CDR3 DNA sequence: TGTGCCAGCGCCCTCAGGACAGCTAACTATGGCTACACCTTC. Translating gives CASALRTANYGYTF.

The rearrangement joins TRBV11-3 to TRBJ2-7, with 10 bases that match TRBD2. Germline V lookup: CDR1 SGHNT, CDR2 YENEEA. The trim removed 5 bases at V and 4 bases at J, leaving 14 bases unmatched. The CDR3 length is 17 residues. CDR3 loop: CASSDYPGTSGKYEQYF. The CDR3 coding sequence is TGTGCCAGCAGCGATTACCCCGGCACTAGCGGGAAATACGAGCAGTACTTC.

The chain links TRBV5-1 to TRBJ1-5; D gene unclear. Trimming took off 0 bases at V and 6 bases at J, with 13 bases between the two ends. This CDR3 contains 15 residues. From germline, CDR1 is SGHRS and CDR2 YFSETQ. The CDR3 coding sequence is TGCGCCAGCAGCTTGGGCGCGGTATTCGGTCAGCCCCAGCATTTT. Translated, it gives CASSLGAVFGQPQHF. The variable domain in full, completed from reference TRBV5-1 and TRBJ1-5, reads KAGVTQTPRYLIKTRGQQVTLSCSPISGHRSVSWYQQTPGQGLQFLFEYFSETQRNKGNFPGRFSGRQFSNSRSEMNVSTLELGDSALYLCASSLGAVFGQPQHFGDGTRLSIL.

The rearrangement joins TRBV5-1 to TRBJ2-1; 7 bases fit TRBD2. V was pared by 0 bases and J by 2 bases, with 8 bases of the junction left unmatched. Germline values: CDR1 SGHRS, CDR2 YFSETQ. The CDR3 extends over 17 amino acids. The DNA for the CDR3 is TGCGCCAGCAGCTTGGTGGATACTAGCGTGACCTACAATGAGCAGTTCTTC. Translating gives CASSLVDTSVTYNEQFF.

The chain employs TRBV27 and TRBJ2-7; 11 nucleotides line up with TRBD2. From germline, CDR1 is MNHEY and CDR2 SMNVEV (reference sequence). The CDR3 runs 19 residues. Unmatched junction bases numbered 17, after V lost 3 bases and J lost 4 bases. The CDR3 spells CASSFMLGLAGPRRYEQYF. Written as DNA, the CDR3 is TGTGCCAGCAGTTTCATGCTAGGACTAGCGGGCCCCCGGAGGTACGAGCAGTACTTC.

In nucleotides, the CDR3 is TGTGCCAGCAGCAAAGATCCCGAGCAGTACTTC. The encoded protein is CASSKDPEQYF. The genes are TRBV21-1 and TRBJ2-5; TRBD2 was called by the table and not checked on the DNA. The J call may be in error: the DNA end matches TRBJ2-7 better. TRBV21-1 is deemed a pseudogene. This CDR3 spans 11 amino acids.